The present TCR beta chain was sequenced within a study of blood T cell repertoires in COVID-19. About the research overall: PBMCs, B-cell-depleted T cells, or T cells were the source of the cDNA or gDNA that made up the material.

Authors' analysis steps: Reference gene primer amplification yielded estimated nucleated cell counts. Clones were read by immunoSEQ multiplex PCR, and TCRdb kept only the in-frame ones, dropping some. V and J calls and clone size are copied from that table; D and trimming were computed from the DNA. Of under 250,000 clones in the sample, around 88% were seen once. The CDR3 has 14 residues. The germline V gene encodes CDR1 LGHNA and CDR2 YNFKEQ. Trimming took off 9 bases at V and 7 bases at J, with 18 bases between the two ends. Material for sequencing was peripheral blood. The genes are TRBV4-2 and TRBJ2-2, with D perhaps TRBD2 (6 bases). The sequence derives from a man older than 75 with acute or convalescent COVID-19. CDR3 loop: CASGGSLVFGELFF. The CDR3 region has the DNA TGTGCCAGTGGGGGGAGTCTAGTTTTCGGGGAGCTGTTTTTT.